The count of the clone carrying this TCR beta chain is one. Mouse gene names apply. The read halts 1 residue ahead of the CDR3 end, with the missing end drawn from the germline J gene. The CDR3 spans 14 residues. CDR1 LGHDT and CDR2 YNNKQL come from the germline V gene (reference sequence). Trimming cost V 4 bases and J 3 bases, with 11 bases left between them. Sequencing of TCRbeta CDR3 at survey depth gave sequences and template counts. Clones were read by immunoSEQ multiplex PCR, and TCRdb kept only the in-frame ones, dropping some. Found here are 20,000 to 25,000 clones, 72% of them singletons; the top ten hold roughly 0.66%. The sample is drawn from a study of tissue T cells after allogeneic stem cell transplantation.

Specimen: spleen. This chain links TRBV4 with TRBJ2-5; possible D gene TRBD1, 5 bases. This receptor was taken from a female BALB/c mouse in good health. For the strain, the MHC haplotype given is H2-d. Partial CDR3 DNA: TGTGCCAGCAGCTTAGGCAGGGCGCAAGACACCCAGTAC. It specifies CASSLGRAQDTQY. The full CDR3 protein reads CASSLGRAQDTQYF.